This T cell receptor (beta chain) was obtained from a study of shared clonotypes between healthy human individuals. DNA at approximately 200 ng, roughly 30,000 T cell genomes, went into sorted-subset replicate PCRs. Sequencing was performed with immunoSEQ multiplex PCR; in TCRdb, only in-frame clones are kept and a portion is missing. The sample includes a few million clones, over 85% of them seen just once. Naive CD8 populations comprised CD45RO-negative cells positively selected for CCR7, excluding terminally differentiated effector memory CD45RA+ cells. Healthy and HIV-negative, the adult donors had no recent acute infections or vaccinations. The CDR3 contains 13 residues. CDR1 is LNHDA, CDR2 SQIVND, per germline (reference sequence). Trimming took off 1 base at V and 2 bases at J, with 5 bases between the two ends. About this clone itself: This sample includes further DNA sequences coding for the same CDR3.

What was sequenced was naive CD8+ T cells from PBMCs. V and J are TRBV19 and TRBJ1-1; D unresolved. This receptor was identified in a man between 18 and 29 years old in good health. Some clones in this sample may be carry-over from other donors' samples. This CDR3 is CASSIGENTEAFF. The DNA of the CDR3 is TGTGCCAGTAGTATAGGCGAAAACACTGAAGCTTTCTTT.